This is a list of T cell receptor beta chains from one sample in a study of blood T cells in healthy people across ages. TCRdb processed the 5' RACE reads anew with MiXCR; each CDR3 protein has one entry. The data contain about 700,000 distinct CDR3 sequences, about a third of them singletons. Sequenced input: blood. Source of these receptors: a woman older than 75 in good health. Both conserved end residues are part of each CDR3. The D gene is left open where the match is weak. Only some rows state a clone size, as once, few, many or a class for expanded clones.

v_gene	d_gene	j_gene	abundance	CDR3nt	CDR3aa
TRBV9	-	TRBJ2-1	many	TGTGCCAGCAGCATGGGACTCGCTCTTAATGAGCAGTTCTTC	CASSMGLALNEQFF
TRBV4-3	TRBD2	TRBJ2-3	many	TGCGCCAGCAGCCAATCGGGGCGGGGGGAAAGCACAGATACGCAGTATTTT	CASSQSGRGESTDTQYF
TRBV29-1	TRBD1	TRBJ2-7	many	TGCAGCGTTATGACAGGGCCCTACGAGCAGTACTTC	CSVMTGPYEQYF
TRBV29-1	-	TRBJ1-1	many	TGCAGCGTTGCTCTGGGCGAAACCTACACTGAAGCTTTCTTT	CSVALGETYTEAFF
TRBV19	-	TRBJ1-2	-	TGTGCCAGTAGTACACGGGGAGATAAGGACTATGGCTACACCTTC	CASSTRGDKDYGYTF
TRBV6-2/TRBV6-3	TRBD1	TRBJ2-3	-	TGTGCCAGCAGCGGAGAACAGGGGTTGCGCACAGATACGCAGTATTTT	CASSGEQGLRTDTQYF
TRBV7-9	TRBD1	TRBJ2-5	-	TGTGCCAGCAGCTTGCGAGACAGGGGAGAGACCCAGTACTTC	CASSLRDRGETQYF
TRBV20-1	TRBD1	TRBJ1-2	-	TGCAGCGCTAGAGTGGACAGGGAATATGGCTACACCTTC	CSARVDREYGYTF
TRBV11-1	-	TRBJ1-2	many	TGTGCCAGCAGCTTAGCGGAATTACATGGCTACACCTTC	CASSLAELHGYTF
TRBV20-1	-	TRBJ2-2	few	TGCAGTGCTAGAGATCAGGGGAACGGGGAGCTGTTTTTT	CSARDQGNGELFF
TRBV6-2/TRBV6-3	TRBD2	TRBJ2-3	-	TGTGCCAGCAGTTACCCGGGGACTAGGGTCATGGATACGCAGTATTTT	CASSYPGTRVMDTQYF
TRBV5-6	-	TRBJ2-7	many	TGTGCCAGCAGTTTTGGAAGGGGGGGATCCTACGAGCAGTACTTC	CASSFGRGGSYEQYF
TRBV7-2	TRBD1	TRBJ1-6	many	TGTGCCAGCAGCCCTCGGACAGGGGGAAGTTCACCCCTCCACTTT	CASSPRTGGSSPLHF
TRBV29-1	-	TRBJ1-2	many	TGCAGCGCTCAGAAGAACTATGGCTACACCTTC	CSAQKNYGYTF
TRBV6-2/TRBV6-3	-	TRBJ2-2	few	TGTGCCAGCAGGCCGACGAACACCGGGGAGCTGTTTTTT	CASRPTNTGELFF
TRBV4-3	-	TRBJ2-1	many	TGCGCCAGCAGCCAAGTTGGGGGTGAGCAGTTCTTC	CASSQVGGEQFF
TRBV7-2	-	TRBJ1-5	many	TGTGCCAGCAGCAGGCAAGGGAATCAGCCCCAGCATTTT	CASSRQGNQPQHF
TRBV10-3	-	TRBJ1-1	-	TGTGCCATCTTGGACAGAACGGACACTGAAGCTTTCTTT	CAILDRTDTEAFF
TRBV29-1	TRBD2	TRBJ2-7	many	TGCAGCGCCCGGACTAGCTCCTACGAGCAGTACTTC	CSARTSSYEQYF
TRBV12-5	TRBD2	TRBJ2-7	many	TGTGCTAGTGGTTTGGTAACGACTAGCGGGGGGCCCTCCTACGAGCAGTACTTC	CASGLVTTSGGPSYEQYF
TRBV5-4	-	TRBJ2-1	-	TGTGCCAGCAGCTTGGCTAGCTTGAGCAATGAGCAGTTCTTC	CASSLASLSNEQFF
TRBV20-1	-	TRBJ1-2	many	TGCAGTGCTACGGGGGGAGTAGGCTACACCTTC	CSATGGVGYTF
TRBV12-3/TRBV12-4	-	TRBJ2-5	many	TGTGCCAGCAGTTTAGGGGCAGGAGCCTACCAAGAGACCCAGTACTTC	CASSLGAGAYQETQYF
TRBV5-1	TRBD1	TRBJ2-7	-	TGCGCCAGCAGCCCACGGCCTCGGGACAGCTCCTACGAGCAGTACTTC	CASSPRPRDSSYEQYF
TRBV5-5	-	TRBJ2-7	once	TGTGCCAGCAGTATGGGTCTTCGGGACTACGAGCAGTACTTC	CASSMGLRDYEQYF
TRBV11-2	-	TRBJ1-1	-	TGTGCCAGCAGGGAAAGCCCCCGGGCTTTCTTT	CASRESPRAFF
TRBV20-1	-	TRBJ1-4	-	TGCAGTGCTAGCCGGGACGCCGTCAATTGGCTGTTTTTT	CSASRDAVNWLFF
TRBV5-1	-	TRBJ1-2	many	TGCGCCAGCAGCTTGTTCTCGACCCTCTATGGCTACACCTTC	CASSLFSTLYGYTF
TRBV11-1	-	TRBJ2-6	many	TGTGCCAGCAGCTCATGGGGCTCTGGGGCCAACGTCCTGACTTTC	CASSSWGSGANVLTF
TRBV29-1	-	TRBJ2-7	few	TGCAGCGTGGGAACAGGGGAGGGAGAGCAGTACTTC	CSVGTGEGEQYF
TRBV9	TRBD2	TRBJ2-4	-	TGTGCCAGCAGCGTAGGTCTAGCGGGAGAAGGGCAGTACTTC	CASSVGLAGEGQYF
TRBV11-3	-	TRBJ2-3	-	TGTGCCAGCAGCGTATCGGGTACGCGGTATTTT	CASSVSGTRYF